These T cell receptor beta chains were read from a single sample in a study of cytotoxic CD8 clonotypes in ibrutinib-treated CLL. Sequencing used immunoSEQ multiplex PCR; TCRdb keeps in-frame clones, though not all of them. The table has around 200,000 clones, about three quarters seen once. The sample consisted of PBMCs, taken after 12 months of ibrutinib treatment. The source is a human donor with chronic lymphocytic leukemia. Both conserved end residues are part of each CDR3. Fields, in order: CDR3 length, D gene, clone size, J gene, V gene, CDR3 DNA, CDR3 protein. A D gene is named only where the DNA matches it firmly. A row's size may be missing; if present it is once, few, many or a size class.

>16|.|.|TRBJ1-5|TRBV7-8
TGTGCCAGCGAAGAAATAGGGGGGGTTCGGTCTCAGCCCCAGCATTTT
CASEEIGGVRSQPQHF
>17|.|.|TRBJ1-4|TRBV7-2
TGTGCCAGCAGCTCGAGACCCCAGAGTCGAACTAATGAAAAACTGTTTTTT
CASSSRPQSRTNEKLFF
>16|TRBD2|few|TRBJ2-2|TRBV6-1
TGTGCCAGCAGTGACCTAGCGGGGACGAACACCGGGGAGCTGTTTTTT
CASSDLAGTNTGELFF
>17|TRBD2|.|TRBJ2-1|TRBV5-1
TGCGCCAGCAGCACTAGACTAGCGGGCGTCACCCCCCATGAGCAGTTCTTC
CASSTRLAGVTPHEQFF
>12|.|few|TRBJ2-7|TRBV6-1
TGTGCCAGCAGACCCGGGAGCCGCGAGCAGTACTTC
CASRPGSREQYF
>14|.|few|TRBJ1-2|TRBV6-1
TGTGCCAGCAGCGAACAGGCCAAGGGTCCTGGCTACACCTTC
CASSEQAKGPGYTF
>13|.|.|TRBJ2-7|TRBV28
TGTGCCAGCAGTTTTAGCGACTCCTACGAGCAGTACTTC
CASSFSDSYEQYF
>15|TRBD2|once|TRBJ2-3|TRBV9
TGTGCCAGCAGCGGCACTAGCGGCTTCACAGATACGCAGTATTTT
CASSGTSGFTDTQYF
>13|.|.|TRBJ2-1|TRBV18
TGTGCCAGCTCACCATGGTCGCCTAGGGAGCAGTTCTTC
CASSPWSPREQFF
>17|.|.|TRBJ2-6|TRBV19
TGTGCCAGTAGTCTAGCTCCGTGGGGGGCTGGGGCCAACGTCCTGACTTTC
CASSLAPWGAGANVLTF
>13|TRBD1|.|TRBJ1-5|TRBV30
TGTGCCTGGAGCTCTGACAGGGCCCAGCCCCAGCATTTT
CAWSSDRAQPQHF
>14|.|few|TRBJ1-2|TRBV6-5
TGTGCCAGCAGTTACACGATGGCCGAACGGGGCTACACCTTC
CASSYTMAERGYTF
>16|TRBD2|.|TRBJ2-1|TRBV4-1
TGCGCCAGCAGCCAAGATAGCGGGACTACACACAATGAGCAGTTCTTC
CASSQDSGTTHNEQFF
>13|.|.|TRBJ2-2|TRBV6-1
TGTGCCAGCCAACAGGGATACACCGGGGAGCTGTTTTTT
CASQQGYTGELFF
>12|.|.|TRBJ1-6|TRBV19
TGTGCCAGTAGTATGGCAGGGGCACCCCTCCACTTT
CASSMAGAPLHF
>13|.|.|TRBJ1-4|TRBV30
TGTGCCTGGAGCCTATCTGGAAATGAAAAACTGTTTTTT
CAWSLSGNEKLFF
>14|TRBD1|.|TRBJ2-2|TRBV6-1
TGTGCCAGCAGGGGGGACAGGCTCGCCGGGGAGCTGTTTTTT
CASRGDRLAGELFF
>16|.|.|TRBJ1-3|TRBV19
TGTGCCAGTAGTTTCTCTCGGGGCTCTGCTGGAAACACCATATATTTT
CASSFSRGSAGNTIYF
>15|.|.|TRBJ2-7|TRBV5-1
TGCGCCAGCAGCAATACAAGAGGGGCCACCTACGAGCAGTACTTC
CASSNTRGATYEQYF
>16|.|.|TRBJ2-1|TRBV15
TGTGCCACCAGCAGAGATTCTGGGACACCATACAATGAGCAGTTCTTC
CATSRDSGTPYNEQFF
>15|TRBD1|.|TRBJ1-1|TRBV9
TGTGCCAGCAGAGATATCGGGACAGCGAACACTGAAGCTTTCTTT
CASRDIGTANTEAFF
>12|TRBD1|.|TRBJ1-3|TRBV29-1
TGCAGCGCGCGGAGGGGGCATGACACCATATATTTT
CSARRGHDTIYF
>11|.|.|TRBJ2-1|TRBV5-1
TGCGCCAGCAGCTACACGGATGAGCAGTTCTTC
CASSYTDEQFF
>16|.|.|TRBJ1-3|TRBV27
TGTGCCAGCGCCCCCGGCCCTGGGCGTTCTGGAAACACCATATATTTT
CASAPGPGRSGNTIYF
>16|TRBD1|few|TRBJ1-1|TRBV7-9
TGTGCCAGCAGCCCCGGGACAGGGCCACTTGACACTGAAGCTTTCTTT
CASSPGTGPLDTEAFF
>17|TRBD2|.|TRBJ2-1|TRBV4-3
TGCGCCAGCAGCCAAGAAGTGGAGACTAGCGGGAGTAATGAGCAGTTCTTC
CASSQEVETSGSNEQFF
>13|TRBD1|few|TRBJ1-5|TRBV6-5
TGTGCCAGCGCGAACAGGGGAAATCAGCCCCAGCATTTT
CASANRGNQPQHF
>15|.|.|TRBJ2-1|TRBV27
TGTGCCAGCAGTTTATACACCGGCTCCTACAATGAGCAGTTCTTC
CASSLYTGSYNEQFF
>15|TRBD2|few|TRBJ2-1|TRBV19
TGTGCCAGTAGTATTGCTAGCGGGCTTTACAATGAGCAGTTCTTC
CASSIASGLYNEQFF
>14|.|.|TRBJ1-2|TRBV7-2
TGTGCCAGCAGCTTAGGGGACACGAACTATGGCTACACCTTC
CASSLGDTNYGYTF
>14|TRBD1|.|TRBJ1-2|TRBV30
TGTGCCTGGAGTGTGACAGGGAGCGGGTATGGCTACACCTTC
CAWSVTGSGYGYTF
>15|TRBD2|few|TRBJ2-1|TRBV7-3
TGTGCCAGCAGCTTATTGGGTAGCGGGAGTTTTGAGCAGTTCTTC
CASSLLGSGSFEQFF
>14|.|.|TRBJ2-3|TRBV5-1
TGCGCCAGCAGCTTGGGGAAGGCTGTTGATACGCAGTATTTT
CASSLGKAVDTQYF
>11|TRBD1|.|TRBJ2-5|TRBV20-1
TGCAGTTTTGACAGGGGTGAGACCCAGTACTTC
CSFDRGETQYF
>13|.|.|TRBJ2-7|TRBV2
TGTGCCAGCACGCAACAGCCTTCCTACGAGCAGTACTTC
CASTQQPSYEQYF
>13|TRBD1|.|TRBJ1-2|TRBV27
TGTGCCAGCAGCGGACAGGGGAATAAAGGCTACACCTTC
CASSGQGNKGYTF
>15|TRBD1|.|TRBJ1-5|TRBV6-5
TGTGCCAGCAGTCCGGGACAGGGGGGCGGTCAGCCCCAGCATTTT
CASSPGQGGGQPQHF
>14|TRBD1|.|TRBJ1-2|TRBV7-3
TGTGCCAGCAGCTCGGACAGGGATGGAAGCGGCTACACCTTC
CASSSDRDGSGYTF
>14|.|.|TRBJ1-2|TRBV30
TGTGCCTGGAGTGTTGTAGGGTCCGACTATGGCTACACCTTC
CAWSVVGSDYGYTF
>15|.|.|TRBJ2-3|TRBV7-2
TGTGCCAGCAGCTTATATGGGGGGCTGACAGATACGCAGTATTTT
CASSLYGGLTDTQYF
>14|TRBD2|.|TRBJ2-5|TRBV7-2
TGTGCCAGCGGCCGGGGGGGATGGGAGGAGACCCAGTACTTC
CASGRGGWEETQYF
>14|.|few|TRBJ1-1|TRBV5-1
TGCGCCAGCAGCTTGTATGGGGTCGGCACTGAAGCTTTCTTT
CASSLYGVGTEAFF
>13|.|.|TRBJ2-2|TRBV5-1
TGCGCCAGCAGACTGGACACCTCCGGGGAGCTGTTTTTT
CASRLDTSGELFF